Below, 32 T cell receptor beta chains from the same sample are listed, as sequenced in a study of glioma-infiltrating T cells. TCR alpha and beta CDR3 regions were amplified from RNA using iRepertoire nested multiplex PCR. From the multiplex PCR reads, TCRdb called clonotypes with MiXCR, one entry per CDR3 protein. The sample carries a few hundred thousand distinct CDR3 sequences, roughly two fifths recorded once. The source material was glioma tissue, nonneoplastic brain tissue, or PBMCs (not recorded which). The receptors here all came from a human donor with low-grade glioma or glioblastoma, undergoing nonglioma brain surgery, or in good health (not recorded which).

This clonotype has a handful of counts. The rearrangement links TRBV10-3 to TRBJ2-3; D not certain. Germline V gene sequence: CDR1 ENHRY, CDR2 SYGVKD. CDR3 size: 14 residues. V was trimmed by 8 bases and J by 3 bases, leaving 15 bases between them. For the CDR3, the DNA is TGTGCCATCTCACCTCGGGCTACTACAGATACGCAGTATTTT. Its translation: CAISPRATTDTQYF.

The V call is TRBV7-9, the J call TRBJ2-3; D is uncertain. CDR1 is SEHNR and CDR2 is FQNEAQ in the germline V gene (reference sequence). Trimming shortened V by 1 base and J by 4 bases, and 15 bases separated the two germline ends. The CDR3 extends over 16 amino acids. As DNA, the CDR3 is TGTGCCAGCAGCTTAGACCATGATATGCGACCAGATACGCAGTATTTT. Residues: CASSLDHDMRPDTQYF.

This clonotype was counted once. This may be a read error: a much more frequent sequence differs by one nucleotide. V is TRBV28 and J is TRBJ2-1; 10 bases fit TRBD2. With 7 bases clipped from V and 10 bases from J, the junction kept 10 bases outside the gene matches. There are 14 residues in the CDR3. Germline CDR1 and CDR2: MDHEN and SYDVKM. Here the CDR3 DNA reads TGTGCCAGCATTAACACCGGGACTAGCGTGGAGCAGTTCTTC. Its translation: CASINTGTSVEQFF.

This clonotype was recorded at least ten times. The chain carries TRBV7-6 and TRBJ1-6, with D possibly being TRBD1 (5 bases). Germline V gives CDR1 SGHVS, CDR2 FNYEAQ. Trimming stripped 2 bases from V and 8 bases from J, with 7 bases between. The CDR3 is 13 amino acids. The CDR3 DNA reads as TGTGCCAGCAGCTTATCACAGGATTCACCCCTCCACTTT. Amino acid sequence: CASSLSQDSPLHF.

To note about this clonotype: The junction and the germline gene differ at one end; a read error may be behind it. The J gene is TRBJ2-6, the V gene TRBV7-2; D not resolved. The germline CDR1 and CDR2 sequences are SGHTA and FQGNSA. The length of the CDR3 is 14 residues. This chain's CDR3 is CASTLRLRANVLTF. As DNA, the CDR3 is TGTGCCAGCACCTTACGCCTACGCGCCAACGTCCTGACTTTC.

The J gene is TRBJ2-7, the V gene TRBV15; the D is unclear. CDR1 is LNHNV and CDR2 is YYDKDF in the germline V gene (reference sequence). The V end was cut by 2 bases, the J end by 2 bases, with 13 bases between. The CDR3 has 15 residues. CDR3 bases: TGTGCCACCAGCAGACCTGGTATAGGAACCTACGAGCAGTACTTC. Encoded protein: CATSRPGIGTYEQYF.

The V gene is TRBV15, the J gene TRBJ2-4; D is unclear. This CDR3 region has 15 residues. Germline values: CDR1 LNHNV, CDR2 YYDKDF (reference sequence). Trimming stripped 5 bases from V and 3 bases from J, with 14 bases between. The CDR3 region is CATSGVELVKNIQYF. CDR3 sequence (DNA): TGTGCCACCAGCGGAGTGGAGCTAGTCAAAAACATTCAGTACTTC.

CDR3 nucleotide sequence: TGTGCCAGTAGTATAGTGGGGAGGTCTTGGGATGAGCAGTTCTTC. This gives the protein CASSIVGRSWDEQFF. The chain employs TRBV19 and TRBJ2-7, with D perhaps TRBD2 (6 bases). The end of the DNA is better explained by TRBJ2-1, so the J call may be wrong. The CDR3 sequence is 15 residues long. The germline gives CDR1 LNHDA, CDR2 SQIVND (reference sequence).

The rearrangement uses TRBV20-1 and TRBJ1-1; weak D call: TRBD1 (5 bases). V was pared by 6 bases and J by 0 bases, with 11 bases between. CDR1 is DFQATT and CDR2 is SNEGSKA in the germline V gene (reference sequence). CDR3 length: 13 residues. CDR3 residues: CSAKTEMNTEAFF. As DNA, the CDR3 is TGCAGTGCCAAGACAGAGATGAACACTGAAGCTTTCTTT.

The chain links TRBV6-6 to TRBJ1-4; no definite D call. The CDR3 length is 14 residues. Trimming pared 0 bases from V and 6 bases from J, leaving 8 bases between. Per germline, CDR1 MNHNY and CDR2 SVGAGI (reference sequence). CDR3 DNA: TGTGCCAGCAGTTACTCGGCCGGTGATGAAAAACTGTTTTTT. Residues: CASSYSAGDEKLFF.

In this sample, this clonotype turned up many times. The chain recombines TRBV27 with TRBJ2-7; no clear D gene. The CDR3 consists of 15 residues. From germline, CDR1 is MNHEY and CDR2 SMNVEV (reference sequence). Trimming removed 6 bases at V and 1 base at J, with 16 bases between. CDR3 DNA sequence: TGTGCCAGCAGGCAAGGGTCTATGATATCCTACGAGCAGTACTTC. Its translation: CASRQGSMISYEQYF.

This clonotype was seen at least ten times. The chain is built from TRBV20-1 and TRBJ1-1; D call uncertain. The germline V gene has CDR1 DFQATT and CDR2 SNEGSKA (reference sequence). Trimming removed 1 base from V and 3 bases from J, with 12 bases in between. The length of the CDR3 is 14 residues. The CDR3 bases are TGCAGTGCTAGAGCACGCCCCACGGACACTGAAGCTTTCTTT. This sequence encodes CSARARPTDTEAFF.

In its sample, this clonotype was seen once. A read error may be the cause here, since a much bigger clone is one base away. The V and J genes are TRBV4-1 and TRBJ1-2; D is unresolved. The germline gives CDR1 MGHRA, CDR2 YSYEKL. The CDR3 contains 15 residues. The CDR3 DNA reads TGCGCCAGCAGCCAAGATTTAAGGCCTAACTATGGCTTCACCTTC. This translates into CASSQDLRPNYGFTF.

This clonotype was observed once. The chain has TRBV7-2 and TRBJ2-1, with TRBD1 matching 7 bases. Germline-derived CDR1 and CDR2 are SGHTA and FQGNSA. V was pared by 6 bases and J by 7 bases, with 9 bases of the junction left unmatched. The CDR3 has 14 amino acids. CDR3 loop: CASSLDRSRNEQFF. For the CDR3, the DNA is TGTGCCAGCAGTTTGGACAGGAGTAGGAATGAGCAGTTCTTC.

The chain couples TRBV12-3 or TRBV12-4 to TRBJ1-5; no firm D call. Trimming removed 5 bases at V and 1 base at J, with 15 bases between. The CDR3 length is 16 residues. The CDR3 spells CASSAMDLESNQPQHF. CDR3 nucleotide sequence: TGTGCCAGCAGTGCAATGGACCTAGAAAGCAATCAGCCCCAGCATTTT.

This clonotype appeared a few times. The chain employs TRBV20-1 and TRBJ2-5, with no clear D. Germline loops: CDR1 DFQATT, CDR2 SNEGSKA (reference sequence). The germline V and J ends were trimmed by 7 bases and 3 bases, with 12 bases remaining between them. There are 12 residues in the CDR3. CDR3 bases: TGCAGTGACCGGAGAGGCGAAGAGACCCAGTACTTC. Translated, it gives CSDRRGEETQYF.

The rearrangement uses TRBV29-1 and TRBJ2-1; D assignment may be TRBD1 or TRBD2 (5 bases each). Germline V gene lookup returns CDR1 SQVTM and CDR2 ANQGSEA. The CDR3 runs to 14 residues. With 5 bases removed from V and 10 bases from J, the gap between germline ends came to 21 bases. CDR3 residues: CSVPGTLSLGEQFF. DNA for the CDR3: TGCAGCGTTCCCGGGACCCTGAGTCTCGGAGAGCAGTTCTTC.

CDR3 coding DNA: TGTGCCAGCAGCTGGGGAATGGGGTCGGGCTCCTACGAGCAGTACTTC. Encoded protein: CASSWGMGSGSYEQYF. This sequence joins TRBV5-6 and TRBJ2-7; D gene ambiguous. CDR3 size: 16 residues. The germline CDR1 and CDR2 sequences are SGHDT and YYEEEE. The ends were cut back, 3 bases at V and 0 bases at J, with 16 bases in the middle.

J is TRBJ2-1 and V is TRBV6-1, with TRBD1 as a possible D gene (5 bases). V shed 7 bases and J shed 5 bases, with 18 bases lying between them. The germline V gene encodes CDR1 MNHNS and CDR2 SASEGT. The CDR3 contains 15 residues. The CDR3 loop is CASNREWGSHNEQFF. The CDR3 coding sequence is TGTGCCAGCAACAGAGAATGGGGCAGCCACAATGAGCAGTTCTTC.

As to this clonotype: Possible read error: a much larger clone is one base away. This is likely a read error, given that the CDR3 carries no conserved phenylalanine or tryptophan at its end. The chain joins TRBV6-2 or TRBV6-3 to TRBJ2-3; the D gene is possibly TRBD2 (6 bases). Deletions cut 2 bases from V and 6 bases from J, with 15 bases between. The CDR3 is 15 residues long. The germline V gene has CDR1 MNHEY and CDR2 SVGEGT. CDR3 sequence: CASSYRRLAGDTQYL. CDR3 sequence (DNA): TGTGCCAGCAGTTACCGTAGATTGGCGGGGGATACGCAGTATCTT.

This clonotype came up many times. The rearrangement joins TRBV27 to TRBJ2-1; TRBD1 matches 9 bases. Germline CDR1 reads MNHEY; CDR2 reads SMNVEV (reference sequence). With 7 bases clipped from V and 1 base from J, the junction kept 5 bases outside the gene matches. There are 15 residues in the CDR3. The DNA of the CDR3 is TGTGCCAGCACTCAAGGGACAGGGTCCTACAATGAGCAGTTCTTC. Amino acid sequence: CASTQGTGSYNEQFF.

About this clonotype itself: Just one base apart from a much larger clone, this may be a read error. V gene TRBV6-9 combines with J gene TRBJ2-3; no reliable D call. There are 15 residues in the CDR3. Germline V gene sequence: CDR1 MNHGY, CDR2 SVAAGI. Trimming cost V 4 bases and J 4 bases, with 15 bases left between them. The DNA of the CDR3 is TGTGCCAGCAGTTTTTTCGACCACGGCGCAGATACGCAGTATTTT. Encoded protein: CASSFFDHGADTQYF.

This clonotype appeared many times. The CDR3 here is CASSEWQITEAFF. The CDR3, as DNA: TGTGCCAGCAGTGAATGGCAGATCACTGAAGCTTTCTTT. This chain uses TRBV6-1 with TRBJ1-1, with D uncertain. The CDR3 sequence is 13 residues long. The V gene's germline CDR1 is MNHNS and CDR2 SASEGT. Trimming removed 2 bases from V and 4 bases from J, with 8 bases in between.

This chain joins TRBV28 and TRBJ2-2, with TRBD2 identical over 8 bases. The V gene's germline CDR1 is MDHEN and CDR2 SYDVKM. The CDR3 extends over 17 amino acids. V was clipped by 5 bases and J by 3 bases; unmatched bases: 11. In DNA, the CDR3 is TGTGCCAGCAGTGTATTTAGCGGGGCGGGATACACCGGGGAGCTGTTTTTT. It codes for CASSVFSGAGYTGELFF.

Remarks on this clonotype: Possible read error: a much larger clone is one base away. This chain links TRBV20-1 with TRBJ2-1, with D unclear. There are 11 residues in the CDR3. CDR1 and CDR2 from the germline V gene are DFQATT and SNEGSKA (reference sequence). The CDR3 is CSASNYNEKFF. CDR3 DNA sequence: TGCAGTGCTAGTAACTACAATGAGAAGTTCTTC.

With regard to this clonotype: This may arise from a read error, as a much more abundant clone is one base away. The chain links TRBV27 to TRBJ2-1, with no clear D. Germline CDR1 and CDR2: MNHEY and SMNVEV (reference sequence). With 3 bases removed from V and 3 bases from J, the gap between germline ends came to 12 bases. This CDR3 is 15 amino acids long. CDR3 nucleotide sequence: TGTGCCAGCAGTTTGTCCCTATTCTACTACAATGAGCAGTTCTTC. Protein product: CASSLSLFYYNEQFF.

This clonotype was seen a handful of times. This chain joins TRBV6-2 or TRBV6-3 and TRBJ2-1; D remains ambiguous. This CDR3 is built from 14 residues. The V end was cut by 0 bases, the J end by 8 bases, with 11 bases between. Germline V lookup: CDR1 MNHEY, CDR2 SVGEGT. The CDR3 reads CASSYSISDHEQFF. The DNA for the CDR3 is TGTGCCAGCAGTTACTCGATCTCGGACCATGAGCAGTTCTTC.

The chain combines TRBV2 with TRBJ2-1, with 13 bases lining up with TRBD2. Germline values: CDR1 SNHLY, CDR2 FYNNEI. The CDR3 loop spans 16 amino acids. With 6 bases clipped from V and 5 bases from J, the junction kept 7 bases outside the gene matches. Here the CDR3 DNA reads TGTGCCAGCAGGGAGAGGACTAGCGGGAGCGACAATGAGCAGTTCTTC. Translation gives CASRERTSGSDNEQFF.

This clonotype was recorded many times. V is TRBV29-1 and J is TRBJ2-5; D is ambiguous. The germline V gene encodes CDR1 SQVTM and CDR2 ANQGSEA. The CDR3 has 10 amino acids. Trimming pared 4 bases from V and 5 bases from J, leaving 5 bases between. The CDR3, as DNA: TGCAGCGTTGGGAAGGAGACCCAGTACTTC. It specifies CSVGKETQYF.

This clonotype was recorded a few times. The chain carries TRBV3-1 and TRBJ1-5; D perhaps matches TRBD1 (5 bases). V lost 0 bases, J lost 10 bases, and 7 bases lay in between. CDR1 is LGHDT and CDR2 is YNNKEL in the germline V gene (reference sequence). The CDR3 runs 12 residues. DNA for the CDR3: TGTGCCAGCAGCCAAGAGGGGGGACCCCAGCATTTT. It is translated as CASSQEGGPQHF.

The sample holds many counts of this clonotype. The chain uses TRBV7-2 and TRBJ2-3; D is uncertain. Germline CDR1 and CDR2: SGHTA and FQGNSA. V lost 4 bases and J lost 9, with 8 bases in between. This CDR3 region has 11 residues. The CDR3 sequence: CASSSRLTQYF. The CDR3 DNA sequence: TGTGCCAGCAGCTCGCGACTCACGCAGTATTTT.

The rearrangement links TRBV12-3 or TRBV12-4 to TRBJ2-3; D gene ambiguous. This CDR3 comprises 17 residues. V was pared by 6 bases and J by 0 bases, with 19 bases between. This CDR3 reads CASSPPRIAFSTDTQYF. CDR3 in DNA: TGTGCCAGCAGCCCACCGCGGATCGCTTTTAGCACAGATACGCAGTATTTT.